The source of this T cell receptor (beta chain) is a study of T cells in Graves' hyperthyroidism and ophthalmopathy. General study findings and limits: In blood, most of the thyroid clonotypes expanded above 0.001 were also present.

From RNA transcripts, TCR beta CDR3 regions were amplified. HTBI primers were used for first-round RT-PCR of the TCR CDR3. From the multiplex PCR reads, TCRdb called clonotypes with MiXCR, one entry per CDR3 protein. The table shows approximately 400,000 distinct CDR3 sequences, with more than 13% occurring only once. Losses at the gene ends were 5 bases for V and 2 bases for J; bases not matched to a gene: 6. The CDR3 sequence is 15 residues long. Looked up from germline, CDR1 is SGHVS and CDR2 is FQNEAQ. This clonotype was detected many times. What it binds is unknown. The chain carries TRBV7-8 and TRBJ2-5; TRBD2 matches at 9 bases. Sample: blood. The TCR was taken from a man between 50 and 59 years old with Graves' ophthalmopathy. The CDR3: CASSPGGLAQETQYF. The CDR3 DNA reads TGTGCCAGCAGCCCCGGCGGACTAGCGCAAGAGACCCAGTACTTC.